The text below deals with one TCR beta chain. Its antigen is not identified. The sample is drawn from a study of cytomegalovirus exposure and HLA in healthy donors. Overall study findings and caveats: The CMV antigen specificity of a few CMV-associated chains was confirmed through in vitro analysis. Later on, an analysis showed TCR association rates differing by HLA locus, with DRB1 the most and HLA-C the fewest. What a later analysis showed was that several of the most significant clusters appeared linked to common viral pathogens.

The V and J ends lost 0 bases and 0 bases respectively, with 12 bases between them. Germline CDR1 reads MGHRA; CDR2 reads YSYEKL. CDR3 length equals 16 residues. The PCR made use of 60 Vbeta and 13 Jbeta primers. Here immunoSEQ multiplex PCR was the method, and the copy in TCRdb shows in-frame clones only, minus some. The table shows some 190,000 clones, with roughly 81% occurring only once. Sequenced input: PBMCs. The origin of this receptor is a woman between 25 and 40 years old in good health and CMV-seropositive. The genes are TRBV4-1 and TRBJ2-7; D gene ambiguous. The chain's CDR3 is CASSQDRSALSYEQYF. CDR3 coding DNA: TGCGCCAGCAGCCAAGATCGGAGCGCCCTCTCCTACGAGCAGTACTTC.